The 8 T cell receptor beta chains listed next were all sequenced from one sample in a study of multiple sclerosis patients with progressive multifocal leukoencephalopathy. Libraries were prepared by immunoSEQ multiplex PCR; TCRdb keeps only in-frame clonotypes and omits some of them. The data contain over 25,000 clones, about 90% of them singletons. Documented time point: time of PML onset. Sample: PBMCs, taken from a patient treated with natalizumab. The receptor set was obtained from a human donor with progressive multifocal leukoencephalopathy.

V is TRBV28 and J is TRBJ1-4, with 7 bases matching TRBD1. The CDR3 length is 14 residues. Looked up from germline, CDR1 is MDHEN and CDR2 is SYDVKM. V shed 10 bases, J shed 7 bases, and the junction held 12 bases outside the gene matches. The CDR3 DNA reads as TGTGCCACCAGGTCTGGGACAGTGGCTGAAAAACTGTTTTTT. Amino acids: CATRSGTVAEKLFF. The variable domain in full, with the rest retrieved from reference TRBV28 and TRBJ1-4, is DVKVTQSSRYLVKRTGEKVFLECVQDMDHENMFWYRQDPGLGLRLIYFSYDVKMKEKGDIPEGYSVSREKKERFSLILESASTNQTSMYLCATRSGTVAEKLFFGSGTQLSVL.

This chain uses TRBV7-9 with TRBJ1-3; tentatively, D is TRBD1 (6 bases). The CDR3 loop spans 15 amino acids. Per germline, CDR1 SEHNR and CDR2 FQNEAQ (reference sequence). V lost 1 base and J 0 bases, leaving 7 bases between the germline ends. CDR3 protein: CASSLGDNSGNTIYF. The CDR3 bases are TGTGCCAGCAGCTTAGGGGACAACTCTGGAAACACCATATATTTT.

The V call is TRBV7-9, the J call TRBJ2-3; maybe TRBD2 (5 bases). The CDR3 is 15 residues long. The germline V gene has CDR1 SEHNR and CDR2 FQNEAQ (reference sequence). Trimming shortened V by 2 bases and J by 6 bases, and 15 bases separated the two germline ends. CDR3 residues: CASSLRSTAEDTQYF. CDR3 coding DNA: TGTGCCAGCAGCTTAAGGTCAACAGCGGAGGATACGCAGTATTTT.

This rearrangement joins TRBV12-5 to TRBJ1-4; no definite D call. V was pared by 5 bases and J by 8 bases, with 24 bases between. Germline V gene lookup returns CDR1 LGHNT and CDR2 FRNRAP. The CDR3 is 17 amino acids. The chain's CDR3 is CASGPGGIGNFIEKLFF. DNA of the CDR3: TGTGCTAGTGGTCCCGGCGGAATCGGCAATTTTATAGAAAAACTGTTTTTT. The whole variable domain, filled in from reference TRBV12-5 and TRBJ1-4, reads DARVTQTPRHKVTEMGQEVTMRCQPILGHNTVFWYRQTMMQGLELLAYFRNRAPLDDSGMPKDRFSAEMPDATLATLKIQPSEPRDSAVYFCASGPGGIGNFIEKLFFGSGTQLSVL.

This clone was seen more than once but under ten times. The rearrangement links TRBV19 to TRBJ2-4, with 9 nucleotides matching TRBD1. J lost 1 base, V lost 4 bases, and 8 bases had no gene match. The V gene's germline CDR1 is LNHDA and CDR2 SQIVND (reference sequence). The CDR3 has 17 amino acids. The CDR3 sequence is CASSTNRGLWAKNIQYF. The CDR3, as DNA: TGTGCCAGTAGTACCAACAGGGGGCTATGGGCCAAAAACATTCAGTACTTC.

This chain links TRBV20-1 with TRBJ2-2; D not certain. The CDR3 extends over 11 amino acids. Per germline, CDR1 DFQATT and CDR2 SNEGSKA (reference sequence). Trimming removed 6 bases from V and 7 bases from J, with 9 bases in between. The CDR3 protein is CSAPRGGELFF. The CDR3 DNA reads as TGCAGTGCCCCCAGAGGCGGGGAGCTGTTTTTT.

For the CDR3, the DNA is TGTGCCAGCAGTTCCTTTAGGGACCGCTCTAGTCAGAACTACGAGCAGTACTTC. Protein product: CASSSFRDRSSQNYEQYF. The chain employs TRBV28 and TRBJ2-7; D is tentatively TRBD1 or TRBD2 (5 bases each). Germline V gene sequence: CDR1 MDHEN, CDR2 SYDVKM. The V gene lost 4 bases and the J gene lost 3 bases, with 25 bases spanning the gap. The CDR3 consists of 18 residues.

The V and J genes are TRBV5-6 and TRBJ2-7; 7 bases are shared with TRBD2. The CDR3 covers 14 residues. The V and J ends lost 3 bases and 3 bases, in that order; junction bases with no gene match: 6. Germline CDR1 reads SGHDT; CDR2 reads YYEEEE. The CDR3 DNA reads TGTGCCAGCAGCTCATGGGACTACAACTACGAGCAGTACTTC. Its protein is CASSSWDYNYEQYF.